The TCR beta chain described here comes from a study of T cells in Graves' hyperthyroidism and ophthalmopathy. The V segment lost 4 bases and the J segment 4 bases; nucleotides outside the gene matches: 9. From germline, CDR1 is MGHDK and CDR2 SYGVNS. The CDR3 runs 16 residues. General observations from the study: With a median lead of around 6.7 months before onset, the model predicted ophthalmopathy. Also found in blood were most expanded thyroid clonotypes above 0.001.

Authors of the study amplified TCR beta CDR3 regions from RNA transcripts. The TCR CDR3 first-round RT-PCR relied on the HTBI primer set. TCRdb re-called the multiplex PCR reads with MiXCR, one entry per CDR3 protein. The sample includes over 700,000 distinct CDR3 sequences, 15% to 20% of them seen just once. The diagnoses drew upon clinical symptoms, serum thyroxine and TRAb, thyroid ultrasound and orbital computed tomography. PBMCs were collected from a 10 ml volume of fresh peripheral blood. To note about this clonotype: Its antigen remains unidentified.

V is TRBV25-1 and J is TRBJ1-4; 7 bases map to TRBD1. Source material: blood. This sequence was found in a woman aged 45-59 years with Graves' hyperthyroidism that later progressed to Graves' ophthalmopathy. The CDR3 coding sequence is TGTGCCAGCAGTGGCGGGACAGCTGGATATAATGAAAAACTGTTTTTT. Translating gives CASSGGTAGYNEKLFF.